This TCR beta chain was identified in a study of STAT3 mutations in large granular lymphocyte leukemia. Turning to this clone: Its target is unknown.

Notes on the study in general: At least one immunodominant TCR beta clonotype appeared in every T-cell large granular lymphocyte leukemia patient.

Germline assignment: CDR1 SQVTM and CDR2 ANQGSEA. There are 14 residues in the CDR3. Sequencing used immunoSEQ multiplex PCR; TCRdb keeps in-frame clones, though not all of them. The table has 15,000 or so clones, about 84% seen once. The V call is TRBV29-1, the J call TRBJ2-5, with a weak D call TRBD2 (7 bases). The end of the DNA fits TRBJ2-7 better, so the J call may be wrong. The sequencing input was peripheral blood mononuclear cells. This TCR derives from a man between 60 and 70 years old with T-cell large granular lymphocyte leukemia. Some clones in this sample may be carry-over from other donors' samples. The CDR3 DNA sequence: TGCAGCGTTGCGGACAGAGCGGGGCCCTACGAGCAGTACTTC. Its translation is CSVADRAGPYEQYF.